The next 6 T cell receptor beta chains were all read from a single sample in a study of cytomegalovirus exposure and HLA in healthy donors. The PCR used 60 Vbeta and 13 Jbeta primers. Libraries were prepared by immunoSEQ multiplex PCR; TCRdb keeps only in-frame clonotypes and omits some of them. This sample has approximately 88,000 clones; under 85% occur once, and the top ten carry approximately 1.5%. Sequenced: PBMCs. Receptors were obtained from a male donor in good health and CMV-seronegative.

This chain uses TRBV27 with TRBJ2-2; 8 nucleotides match TRBD1. V lost 5 bases to trimming and J lost 1 base; unmatched junction nucleotides: 9. CDR1 and CDR2 from the germline V gene are MNHEY and SMNVEV (reference sequence). This CDR3 comprises 17 residues. CDR3 in amino acids: CASSHTSGTGNTGELFF. The CDR3 region has the DNA TGTGCCAGCAGTCATACTTCCGGGACAGGGAACACCGGGGAGCTGTTTTTT.

The chain employs TRBV12-5 and TRBJ1-1, with D possibly TRBD1 on 5 matching bases. Germline assignment: CDR1 LGHNT and CDR2 FRNRAP. Trimming pared 2 bases from V and 5 bases from J, leaving 18 bases between. The CDR3 loop spans 16 amino acids. The CDR3 reads CASGLSVTVGGTEAFF. For the CDR3, the DNA is TGTGCTAGTGGTTTGTCGGTAACGGTCGGGGGGACTGAAGCTTTCTTT.

The V and J genes are TRBV7-2 and TRBJ1-1; possibly TRBD1 for D (6 bases). V was trimmed by 0 bases and J by 10 bases, leaving 9 bases between them. The germline V gene encodes CDR1 SGHTA and CDR2 FQGNSA. The CDR3 length is 12 residues. The CDR3 DNA reads as TGTGCCAGCAGCTTAGCGGGGGCGCGAGCTTTCTTT. Residues: CASSLAGARAFF. Combining the CDR3 with reference TRBV7-2 and TRBJ1-1 gives the whole variable domain GAGVSQSPSNKVTEKGKDVELRCDPISGHTALYWYRQSLGQGLEFLIYFQGNSAPDKSGLPSDRFSAERTGGSVSTLTIQRTQQEDSAVYLCASSLAGARAFFGQGTRLTVV.

This chain links TRBV2 with TRBJ1-6; 9 bases match TRBD1. The CDR3 runs 14 residues. Germline-derived CDR1 and CDR2 are SNHLY and FYNNEI. V gave up 5 bases and J gave up 7 bases; unmatched junction bases: 3. The CDR3 DNA sequence: TGTGCCAGCAGTACAGGGGGCGGGAATTCACCCCTCCACTTT. It translates to CASSTGGGNSPLHF.

This rearrangement joins TRBV2 to TRBJ2-3, with 7 positions matching TRBD2. V was pared by 10 bases and J by 2 bases, with 9 bases of the junction left unmatched. In germline, CDR1 is SNHLY, CDR2 FYNNEI. The CDR3 runs to 14 residues. CDR3 nucleotide sequence: TGTGCCAACCCCCCTAGCGGACCCACAGATACGCAGTATTTT. Its protein is CANPPSGPTDTQYF.

This clone was found a few times. The chain is built from TRBV28 and TRBJ1-2; a possible D gene is TRBD1 (5 bases). V lost 6 bases and J 3 bases, leaving 14 bases between the germline ends. CDR3 size: 14 residues. The germline CDR1 and CDR2 sequences are MDHEN and SYDVKM. CDR3 DNA: TGTGCCAGCAGCCCTCGGACATCCCACTATGGCTACACCTTC. Residues: CASSPRTSHYGYTF.